This TCR beta chain was captured in a study of blood T cells in healthy people across ages. Germline loops: CDR1 MGHDK, CDR2 SYGVNS. Trimming removed 3 bases from V and 4 bases from J, with 18 bases in between. This CDR3 region has 16 residues. A sample-barcoded 5' primer and a J-beta primer mix were used in a second PCR of about 7 to 12 cycles. TCRdb recomputed calls from the 5' RACE reads with MiXCR, one row per CDR3 protein. The sample has hundreds of thousands of distinct CDR3 sequences, 49% seen once; the top ten hold roughly 34%. What was sequenced was blood. J is TRBJ2-5 and V is TRBV25-1; D is possibly TRBD1 (6 bases). The receptor was derived from an older woman in good health. The CDR3 DNA reads as TGTGCCAGCAGTGAGGGGCAGGGGATATTGGTAGAGACCCAGTACTTC. This sequence encodes CASSEGQGILVETQYF.